The present T cell receptor beta chain was sequenced within a study of cytomegalovirus exposure and HLA in healthy donors. Study findings and constraints: An assumption of roughly uniform sequencing depth across donors underlay the presence/absence analyses. When analyzed later, the rates of TCR association showed variation by HLA locus, with DRB1 the most and HLA-C the fewest.

Notes on this clone: The target antigen is unknown.

Vbeta (60) and Jbeta (13) primers were used in the PCR. Sequenced by immunoSEQ multiplex PCR; TCRdb stores in-frame clones only, minus some. Of under 200,000 clones in the sample, about 86% were seen once. This CDR3 is 16 amino acids long. Germline V gene data show CDR1 as LNHDA and CDR2 as SQIVND (reference sequence). V shed 3 bases and J shed 0 bases, with 12 bases lying between them. The J gene is TRBJ1-5, the V gene TRBV19, with D possibly being TRBD1 (5 bases). The sequencing sample was made of PBMCs. This TCR derives from a woman in her thirties in good health and CMV-seronegative. The CDR3 region is CASSITQGYSNQPQHF. The DNA for the CDR3 is TGTGCCAGTAGTATCACCCAGGGATATAGCAATCAGCCCCAGCATTTT.